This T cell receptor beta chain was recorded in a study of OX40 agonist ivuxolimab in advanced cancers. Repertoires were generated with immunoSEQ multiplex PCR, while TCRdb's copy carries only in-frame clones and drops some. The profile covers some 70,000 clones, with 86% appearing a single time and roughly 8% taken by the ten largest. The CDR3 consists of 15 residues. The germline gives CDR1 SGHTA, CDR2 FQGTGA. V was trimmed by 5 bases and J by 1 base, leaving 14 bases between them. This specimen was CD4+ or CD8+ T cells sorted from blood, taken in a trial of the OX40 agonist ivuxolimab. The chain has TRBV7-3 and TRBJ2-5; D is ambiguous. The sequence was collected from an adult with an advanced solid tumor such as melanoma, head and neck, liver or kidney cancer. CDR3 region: CASSLYPGRQETQYF. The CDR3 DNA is TGTGCCAGCAGCCTCTATCCCGGGCGCCAAGAGACCCAGTACTTC. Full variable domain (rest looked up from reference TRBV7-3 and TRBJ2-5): GAGVSQTPSNKVTEKGKYVELRCDPISGHTALYWYRQSLGQGPEFLIYFQGTGAADDSGLPNDRFFAVRPEGSVSTLKIQRTERGDSAVYLCASSLYPGRQETQYFGPGTRLLVL.